This TCR beta chain was identified in a study of blood T cell repertoires in COVID-19. Turning to the study itself: Collection of acute and convalescent COVID-19 samples took place in the United States, Italy and Spain. From T cells, B-cell-depleted T cells, or PBMCs came the material, which was cDNA or gDNA.

Germline CDR1 and CDR2: WSHSY and SAAADI. V was pared by 8 bases and J by 4 bases, with 11 bases between. The CDR3 length is 12 residues. Original processing methods: Scientists estimated how many nucleated cells there were by amplifying reference gene primers. The assay was immunoSEQ multiplex PCR, and TCRdb's table has in-frame clones only and misses some. That table gives V, J and clone size, and the DNA gave D and trimming. Here the sample spans tens of thousands of clones, approximately 83% being singletons. The TCR originated in a human donor in a cohort sampled during active COVID-19. The sequenced sample was peripheral blood. The chain uses TRBV10-2 and TRBJ1-2, with D unclear. CDR3 nucleotide sequence: TGCGCCAGCCGCCCGAGCGCCTATGGCTACACCTTC. As protein: CASRPSAYGYTF.